Below, 15 T cell receptor beta chains from the same sample are listed, as sequenced in a study of T cells after yellow fever vaccination. MiXCR, run by TCRdb on the 5' RACE reads, gives a single entry per CDR3 protein. Of 400,000 or so distinct CDR3 sequences listed, roughly 6.2% are singletons. Sequenced material: PBMCs, taken 5 days after the yellow fever booster vaccination. These receptors were collected from a man aged 30 to 39 who received the YFV17D yellow fever vaccine.

This rearrangement joins TRBV19 to TRBJ2-3; a weak D match, TRBD2 (6 bases). Germline CDR1 reads LNHDA; CDR2 reads SQIVND (reference sequence). The CDR3 sequence is 18 residues long. V was pared by 5 bases and J by 0 bases, with 21 bases between. CDR3 coding DNA: TGTGCCAGTAGTCGGAGACCGTTGGTAGCGGTTAGCACAGATACGCAGTATTTT. The encoded protein is CASSRRPLVAVSTDTQYF.

At least ten counts were recorded for this clonotype. The CDR3 is CSATAPRQGETQYF. For the CDR3, the DNA is TGCAGTGCTACCGCCCCGCGACAGGGTGAGACCCAGTACTTC. The V and J genes are TRBV20-1 and TRBJ2-5; TRBD1 agrees at 7 bases. The CDR3 extends over 14 amino acids. The germline V gene has CDR1 DFQATT and CDR2 SNEGSKA (reference sequence). J lost 5 bases, V lost 4 bases, and 10 bases had no gene match.

This clonotype was seen a few times. The gene calls are TRBV5-1 and TRBJ1-1; TRBD1 might be the D (5 bases). Germline CDR1 SGHRS, CDR2 YFSETQ. Trimming removed 4 bases from V and 4 bases from J, with 14 bases in between. The CDR3 has 14 amino acids. The CDR3 region is CASSSLRGSTEAFF. DNA of the CDR3: TGCGCCAGCAGCAGTCTCCGGGGCAGCACTGAAGCTTTCTTT.

For the CDR3, the DNA is TGTGCCAGCAGTCGTAGCGGGATCTACAATGAGCAGTTCTTC. Its translation: CASSRSGIYNEQFF. The chain has TRBV5-4 and TRBJ2-1; 8 nucleotides agree with TRBD2. The CDR3 is 14 residues long. The germline V gene has CDR1 SGHNT and CDR2 YYREEE (reference sequence). Trimming took 5 bases from V and 3 from J; bases not matched to a gene: 4.

Many counts were recorded for this clonotype. The chain uses TRBV10-3 and TRBJ2-2; no firm D call. Germline loops: CDR1 ENHRY, CDR2 SYGVKD. The CDR3 totals 15 residues. The V end was cut by 0 bases, the J end by 3 bases, with 8 bases between. As DNA, the CDR3 is TGTGCCATCAGTGAGTCACTTGGGGACACCGGGGAGCTGTTTTTT. Its protein is CAISESLGDTGELFF.

Many counts were recorded for this clonotype. The chain joins TRBV5-8 to TRBJ1-1; unclear D gene. Trimming removed 0 bases from V and 13 bases from J, with 10 bases in between. CDR1 SGHTS and CDR2 YDEGEE come from the germline V gene. The CDR3 runs 11 residues. This CDR3 is CASSLVASGFF. In nucleotides, the CDR3 is TGTGCCAGCAGCTTGGTCGCTTCGGGTTTCTTT.

The rearrangement joins TRBV10-1 to TRBJ2-3; D remains unclear. The germline gives CDR1 WNHNN, CDR2 SYGVQD (reference sequence). V lost 3 bases to trimming and J lost 3 bases, with 10 bases between them. This CDR3 has 14 amino acids. The CDR3 sequence: CASSDNKATDTQYF. In DNA, the CDR3 is TGCGCCAGCAGTGATAATAAGGCAACAGATACGCAGTATTTT.

Only one count was recorded for this clonotype. The chain links TRBV12-3 or TRBV12-4 to TRBJ2-7; either TRBD1 or TRBD2 may fit D (6 bases each). The V and J ends lost 5 bases and 5 bases respectively, with 13 bases between them. This CDR3 contains 13 residues. Written as DNA, the CDR3 is TGTGCCAGCAGTGTCGGGGGCACGGACGAGCAGTACTTC. Translation gives CASSVGGTDEQYF.

This rearrangement joins TRBV11-2 to TRBJ2-3, with 16 positions matching TRBD2. The germline V gene has CDR1 SGHAT and CDR2 FQNNGV. The CDR3 length is 19 residues. Trimming took 5 bases from V and 5 from J; bases not matched to a gene: 13. The CDR3 bases are TGTGCCAGCAGCACCAGTCCCGGGACTAGCGGGAGGGCCAGAGATACGCAGTATTTT. Translated: CASSTSPGTSGRARDTQYF.

This clonotype has a count of ten or more. The J gene is TRBJ1-3, the V gene TRBV4-3; no reliable D call. With 3 bases removed from V and 0 bases from J, the gap between germline ends came to 6 bases. CDR1 is LGHNA, CDR2 YSLEER, per germline. The CDR3 is 14 residues long. CDR3 nucleotide sequence: TGCGCCAGCAGCCAGCAGATCTCTGGAAACACCATATATTTT. Translated, it gives CASSQQISGNTIYF.

This clonotype was counted ten times or more. The chain links TRBV5-4 to TRBJ1-2, with D possibly TRBD1 on 5 matching bases. V dropped 1 base and J dropped 6 bases, with 13 bases sitting between them. This CDR3 comprises 14 residues. The germline gives CDR1 SGHNT, CDR2 YYREEE (reference sequence). CDR3 residues: CASSLPGRLDGYTF. The CDR3, as DNA: TGTGCCAGCAGCTTGCCGGGACGCCTCGATGGCTACACCTTC.

This clonotype was counted many times. CDR3 region: CASSPSPGLAVTDTQYF. CDR3 coding DNA: TGCGCCAGCAGCCCTTCCCCGGGACTAGCGGTCACAGATACGCAGTATTTT. The chain joins TRBV5-1 to TRBJ2-3, with 11 positions matching TRBD2. CDR1 SGHRS and CDR2 YFSETQ come from the germline V gene. J lost 2 bases, V lost 4 bases, and 9 bases had no gene match. CDR3 length: 17 residues.

A few counts support this clonotype. The rearrangement joins TRBV18 to TRBJ2-1; 7 bases are shared with TRBD2. This CDR3 is 14 amino acids long. Trimming took 3 bases from V and 5 from J; bases not matched to a gene: 4. Germline CDR1 KGHSH, CDR2 LQKENI. The CDR3 bases are TGTGCCAGCTCACCCATGGCGGGAGACAATGAGCAGTTCTTC. Residues: CASSPMAGDNEQFF.

The chain carries TRBV6-5 and TRBJ2-5; a possible D gene is TRBD2 (7 bases). V was trimmed by 0 bases and J by 9 bases, leaving 14 bases between them. CDR1 is MNHEY, CDR2 SVGAGI, per germline. This CDR3 region has 14 residues. In DNA form, the CDR3 reads TGTGCCAGCAGTTACTCGGGGAGGGGGGATCCCCAGTACTTC. Translation gives CASSYSGRGDPQYF.

The V gene is TRBV20-1, the J gene TRBJ2-3, with D perhaps TRBD1 (6 bases). The CDR3 sequence is 16 residues long. Germline assignment: CDR1 DFQATT and CDR2 SNEGSKA (reference sequence). V lost 3 bases to trimming and J lost 2 bases, with 18 bases between them. The CDR3 protein is CSARVQWTENTDTQYF. The CDR3 DNA sequence: TGCAGTGCTAGGGTCCAGTGGACAGAGAACACAGATACGCAGTATTTT.